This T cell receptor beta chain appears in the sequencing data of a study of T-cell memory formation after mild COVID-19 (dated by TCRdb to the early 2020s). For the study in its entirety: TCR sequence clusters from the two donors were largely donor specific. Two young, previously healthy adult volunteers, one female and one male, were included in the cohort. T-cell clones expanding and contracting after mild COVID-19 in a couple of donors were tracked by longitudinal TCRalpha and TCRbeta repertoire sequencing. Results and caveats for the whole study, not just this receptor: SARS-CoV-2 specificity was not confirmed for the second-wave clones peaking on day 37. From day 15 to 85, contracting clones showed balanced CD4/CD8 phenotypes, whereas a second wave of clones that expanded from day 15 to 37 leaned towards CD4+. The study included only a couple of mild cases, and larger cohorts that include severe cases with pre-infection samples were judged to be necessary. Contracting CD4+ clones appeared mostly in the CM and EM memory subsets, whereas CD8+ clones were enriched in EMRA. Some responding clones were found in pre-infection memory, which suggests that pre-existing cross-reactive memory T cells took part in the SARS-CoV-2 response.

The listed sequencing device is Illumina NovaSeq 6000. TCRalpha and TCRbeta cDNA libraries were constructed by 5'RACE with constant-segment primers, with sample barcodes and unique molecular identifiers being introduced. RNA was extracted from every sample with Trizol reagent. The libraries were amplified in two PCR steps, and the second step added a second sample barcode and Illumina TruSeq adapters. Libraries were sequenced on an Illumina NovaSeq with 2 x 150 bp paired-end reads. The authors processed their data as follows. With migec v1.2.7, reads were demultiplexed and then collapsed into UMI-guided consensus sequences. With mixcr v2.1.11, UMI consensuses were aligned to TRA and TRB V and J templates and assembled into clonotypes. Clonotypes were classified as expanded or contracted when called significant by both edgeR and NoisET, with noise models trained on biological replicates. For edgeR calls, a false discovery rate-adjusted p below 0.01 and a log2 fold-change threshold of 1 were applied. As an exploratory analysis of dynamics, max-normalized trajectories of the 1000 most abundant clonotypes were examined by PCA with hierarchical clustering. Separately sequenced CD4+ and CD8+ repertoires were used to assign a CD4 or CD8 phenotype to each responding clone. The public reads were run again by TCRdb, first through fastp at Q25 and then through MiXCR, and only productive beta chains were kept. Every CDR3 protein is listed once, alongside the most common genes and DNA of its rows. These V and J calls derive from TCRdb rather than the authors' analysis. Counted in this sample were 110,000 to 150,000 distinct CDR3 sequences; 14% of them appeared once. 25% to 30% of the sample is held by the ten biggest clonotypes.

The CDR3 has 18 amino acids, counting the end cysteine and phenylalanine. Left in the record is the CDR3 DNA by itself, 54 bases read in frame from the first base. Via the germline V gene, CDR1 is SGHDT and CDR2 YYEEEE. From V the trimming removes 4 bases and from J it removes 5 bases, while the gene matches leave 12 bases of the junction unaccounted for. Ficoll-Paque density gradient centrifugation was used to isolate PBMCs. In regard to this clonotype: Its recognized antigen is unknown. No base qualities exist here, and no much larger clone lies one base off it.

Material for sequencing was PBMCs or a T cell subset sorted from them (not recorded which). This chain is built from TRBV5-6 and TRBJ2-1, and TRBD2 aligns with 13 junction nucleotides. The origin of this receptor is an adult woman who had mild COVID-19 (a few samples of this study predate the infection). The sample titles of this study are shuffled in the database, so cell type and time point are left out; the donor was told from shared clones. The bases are TGTGCCAGCAGCATAACCGGGACTAGCGGGATCCCAGACAATGAGCAGTTCTTC. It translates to CASSITGTSGIPDNEQFF.